Below, 30 T cell receptor beta chains from the same sample are listed, as sequenced in a study of T cell responses to AZD1222 COVID-19 vaccine. Produced via immunoSEQ multiplex PCR; TCRdb's table is partial and in-frame only. The sample includes over 100,000 clones, around nine tenths of them seen just once. The specimen was peripheral blood, collected on day 0 of AZD1222 vaccination. These receptors were obtained from an adult in good health.

The chain uses TRBV13 and TRBJ1-4; 7 bases agree with TRBD1. J gave up 8 bases and V 1 base, and 4 bases lay outside the gene matches. The germline CDR1 and CDR2 sequences are PRHDT and FYEKMQ (reference sequence). The CDR3 has 14 amino acids. The CDR3 nucleotides are TGTGCCAGCAGCTTAGACAGGGGAGAGGAAAAACTGTTTTTT. It encodes CASSLDRGEEKLFF. The full variable domain, in which reference TRBV13 and TRBJ1-4 provide the parts outside the CDR3, is AAGVIQSPRHLIKEKRETATLKCYPIPRHDTVYWYQQGPGQDPQFLISFYEKMQSDKGSIPDRFSAQQFSDYHSELNMSSLELGDSALYFCASSLDRGEEKLFFGSGTQLSVL.

The V gene is TRBV4-3, the J gene TRBJ2-7; the D is unclear. The V gene lost 2 bases and the J gene lost 6 bases, with 8 bases spanning the gap. This CDR3 contains 12 residues. Germline V gene data show CDR1 as LGHNA and CDR2 as YSLEER. CDR3 DNA: TGCGCCAGCAGCCAATACGGGCGCGAGCAGTACTTC. It codes for CASSQYGREQYF.

V gene TRBV28 combines with J gene TRBJ1-5, with unresolved D. The CDR3 is 15 amino acids. Germline values: CDR1 MDHEN, CDR2 SYDVKM. Trimming removed 0 bases from V and 4 bases from J, with 10 bases in between. This chain's CDR3 is CASSLWAGINQPQHF. The CDR3, as DNA: TGTGCCAGCAGTTTATGGGCTGGGATAAATCAGCCCCAGCATTTT.

Points on this clone: Mismatch with germline at one junction end may stem from a read error. The chain carries TRBV2 and TRBJ2-7, with a tentative D call TRBD2 (5 bases). The CDR3 sequence is 12 residues long. Germline CDR1 is SNHLY and CDR2 is FYNNEI. The CDR3 loop reads CASSDIPRAGFF. CDR3 DNA sequence: TGTGCCAGCAGTGATATCCCACGGGCGGGCTTCTTC. The full variable domain, rest sourced from reference TRBV2 and TRBJ2-7, is EPEVTQTPSHQVTQMGQEVILRCVPISNHLYFYWYRQILGQKVEFLVSFYNNEISEKSEIFDDQFSVERPDGSNFTLKIRSTKLEDSAMYFCASSDIPRAGFFGPGTRLTVT.

The chain employs TRBV24-1 and TRBJ2-7; TRBD1 is a possible D gene (5 bases). This CDR3 spans 14 amino acids. V lost 4 bases, J lost 2 bases, and 11 bases lay in between. Germline CDR1 is KGHDR and CDR2 is SFDVKD. CDR3 residues: CATSEQTAPYEQYF. The CDR3 DNA sequence: TGTGCCACCAGTGAGCAGACAGCCCCCTACGAGCAGTACTTC.

V and J are TRBV12-3 or TRBV12-4 and TRBJ2-2; D remains ambiguous. Trimming took off 3 bases at V and 5 bases at J, with 7 bases between the two ends. CDR3 length: 13 residues. CDR3 DNA: TGTGCCAGCAGTTTCAAAGGAACCGGGGAGCTGTTTTTT. This sequence encodes CASSFKGTGELFF.

The chain couples TRBV5-1 to TRBJ2-7; either TRBD1 or TRBD2 may supply D (5 bases each). The CDR3 consists of 14 residues. V lost 3 bases and J lost 2, with 12 bases in between. Germline assignment: CDR1 SGHRS and CDR2 YFSETQ. The CDR3 DNA reads TGCGCCAGCAGCTCAACAGGACTCGCCTACGAGCAGTACTTC. Translation: CASSSTGLAYEQYF.

This chain uses TRBV7-6 with TRBJ1-4; TRBD1 is a possible D gene (5 bases). This CDR3 is 13 amino acids long. CDR1 is SGHVS and CDR2 is FNYEAQ in the germline V gene. V was pared by 2 bases and J by 7 bases, with 8 bases between. This CDR3 is CASSLWRGEKLFF. CDR3 coding DNA: TGTGCCAGCAGCTTATGGAGGGGTGAAAAACTGTTTTTT.

The gene calls are TRBV14 and TRBJ1-3; D gene uncertain. This CDR3 is 16 amino acids long. V lost 0 bases to trimming and J lost 4 bases, with 13 bases between them. Germline CDR1 is SGHDN and CDR2 is FVKESK. CDR3 DNA: TGTGCCAGCAGCCAAGATATGGGGAGGAAAGGAAACACCATATATTTT. Translating gives CASSQDMGRKGNTIYF.

This chain links TRBV7-9 with TRBJ2-3; no definite D call. The ends were cut back, 3 bases at V and 3 bases at J, with 10 bases in the middle. The CDR3 sequence is 14 residues long. CDR1 SEHNR and CDR2 FQNEAQ come from the germline V gene (reference sequence). The CDR3: CASSFTFGTDTQYF. In DNA, the CDR3 is TGTGCCAGCAGCTTTACTTTCGGTACAGATACGCAGTATTTT.

V usage is TRBV3-1 (or the pseudogene TRBV3-2) and J usage is TRBJ1-4; TRBD1 is a possible D gene (5 bases). V was shortened by 4 bases and J by 8 bases, with 8 bases between the two germline ends. The CDR3 spans 12 residues. In germline, CDR1 is LGHDT, CDR2 YNNKEL (reference sequence). The CDR3, as DNA: TGTGCCAGCAGCCTAAGGGGCGAAAAACTGTTTTTT. Protein product: CASSLRGEKLFF.

The genes are TRBV10-3 and TRBJ2-5; D unclear. The V end lost 3 bases, the J end lost 5 bases, and 7 bases lay between the germline ends. Germline loops: CDR1 ENHRY, CDR2 SYGVKD. The CDR3 loop spans 12 amino acids. The CDR3, as DNA: TGTGCCATCAGTGAAGTCACGGAGACCCAGTACTTC. Protein sequence: CAISEVTETQYF.

About this clone: This sample also contains other DNA sequences that code for the same CDR3. The V call is TRBV28, the J call TRBJ1-6; no clear D. This CDR3 has 11 amino acids. V was cut by 3 bases and J by 6 bases, with 0 bases left in between. Germline V gene sequence: CDR1 MDHEN, CDR2 SYDVKM. CDR3 protein: CASSFNSPLHF. For the CDR3, the DNA is TGTGCCAGCAGTTTTAATTCACCCCTCCACTTT.

The rearrangement links TRBV6-2 or TRBV6-3 to TRBJ2-5; D is ambiguous. Trimming left V 5 bases short and J 5 bases short, with 6 bases between. The CDR3 is made up of 11 amino acids. Per germline, CDR1 MNHEY and CDR2 SVGEGT. The CDR3 nucleotides are TGTGCCAGCAGTACCCGGGAGACCCAGTACTTC. Residues: CASSTRETQYF.

The V gene is TRBV6-2 or TRBV6-3, the J gene TRBJ2-2; D is undetermined. CDR1 is MNHEY and CDR2 is SVGEGT in the germline V gene. The CDR3 runs 11 residues. V lost 6 bases and J 8 bases, leaving 7 bases between the germline ends. In DNA form, the CDR3 reads TGTGCCAGCAGCCCGACAGGGGAGCTGTTTTTT. The encoded protein is CASSPTGELFF.

The gene calls are TRBV30 and TRBJ2-6, with D tentatively TRBD2 (6 bases). The ends were cut back, 5 bases at V and 4 bases at J, with 15 bases in the middle. Germline V gene sequence: CDR1 GTSNPN, CDR2 SVGIG (reference sequence). The CDR3 covers 15 residues. Written as DNA, the CDR3 is TGTGCCTGGCGCGGGCGGGGTTCCGGGGCCAACGTCCTGACTTTC. Translation gives CAWRGRGSGANVLTF.

This clone has a handful of counts. CDR3 in amino acids: CASSSPFREGRYEQYF. The CDR3 DNA is TGTGCCAGCAGCTCGCCCTTCCGGGAGGGCCGCTACGAGCAGTACTTC. The chain carries TRBV7-3 and TRBJ2-7, with 8 nucleotides matching TRBD2. Trimming cost V 4 bases and J 3 bases; bases outside gene matches: 11. Germline CDR1 is SGHTA and CDR2 is FQGTGA. CDR3 size: 16 residues.

This clone was counted only a few times. V usage is TRBV28 and J usage is TRBJ2-4, with D maybe TRBD2 (6 bases). Trimming cost V 8 bases and J 0 bases, with 20 bases left between them. The CDR3 runs to 17 residues. Germline V lookup: CDR1 MDHEN, CDR2 SYDVKM. The CDR3 DNA follows: TGTGCCAGCCATGGCGCGGGGCGGTTACTAGCCAAAAACATTCAGTACTTC. It encodes CASHGAGRLLAKNIQYF.

The chain uses TRBV29-1 and TRBJ2-3, with 7 bases lining up with TRBD2. The V gene's germline CDR1 is SQVTM and CDR2 ANQGSEA. V lost 6 bases to trimming and J lost 2 bases; unmatched junction nucleotides: 5. The CDR3 totals 13 residues. CDR3 residues: CSVSGLNTDTQYF. The DNA of the CDR3 is TGCAGCGTATCGGGACTAAACACAGATACGCAGTATTTT.

The chain uses TRBV7-2 and TRBJ2-3; the match to TRBD2 covers 8 bases. From germline, CDR1 is SGHTA and CDR2 FQGNSA. After removal of 6 bases from V and 5 bases from J, the junction contained 7 bases not matched to a gene. The CDR3 consists of 14 residues. Written as DNA, the CDR3 is TGTGCCAGCAGTTTGCGGGAGGCGGTAGATACGCAGTATTTT. Its protein product is CASSLREAVDTQYF.

The chain has TRBV28 and TRBJ2-5; possible D gene TRBD2, 5 bases. The CDR3 loop spans 14 amino acids. Germline V lookup: CDR1 MDHEN, CDR2 SYDVKM. The V end lost 4 bases, the J end lost 6 bases, and 15 bases lay between the germline ends. The CDR3, as DNA: TGTGCCAGCAGTTGGGCCGGGGATGGGAAGACCCAGTACTTC. Its protein is CASSWAGDGKTQYF.

This clone was detected once. This chain uses TRBV4-2 with TRBJ2-7; perhaps TRBD1 as D (6 bases). This CDR3 contains 15 residues. V lost 1 base, J lost 2 bases, and 12 bases lay in between. Germline V CDR1 and CDR2: LGHNA, YNFKEQ. The CDR3 DNA is TGTGCCAGCAGCCAAGCGCCAGGGGCAACCTACGAGCAGTACTTC. It yields the protein CASSQAPGATYEQYF.

V is TRBV19 and J is TRBJ1-2; a weak D match, TRBD1 (6 bases). Looked up from germline, CDR1 is LNHDA and CDR2 is SQIVND (reference sequence). V gave up 6 bases and J gave up 7 bases, with 21 bases separating them. The CDR3 is made up of 15 amino acids. The CDR3 nucleotides are TGTGCCAGTAGCTTACCGGGACAAAGGGTTGGTGGCTACACCTTC. It codes for CASSLPGQRVGGYTF. The full variable domain, with the rest looked up from reference TRBV19 and TRBJ1-2, is DGGITQSPKYLFRKEGQNVTLSCEQNLNHDAMYWYRQDPGQGLRLIYYSQIVNDFQKGDIAEGYSVSREKKESFPLTVTSAQKNPTAFYLCASSLPGQRVGGYTFGSGTRLTVV.

J is TRBJ2-1 and V is TRBV19, with 7 bases fitting TRBD1. CDR3 length equals 14 residues. The germline gives CDR1 LNHDA, CDR2 SQIVND (reference sequence). J was trimmed by 4 bases and V by 8 bases; bases with no gene match: 8. CDR3 sequence reads: CASATGTVYNEQFF. The CDR3 bases are TGTGCCAGTGCCACCGGGACAGTATACAATGAGCAGTTCTTC.

The chain combines TRBV7-2 with TRBJ1-4; 11 bases fit TRBD1. J was trimmed by 11 bases and V by 5 bases; bases with no gene match: 7. The CDR3 loop spans 14 amino acids. Germline values: CDR1 SGHTA, CDR2 FQGNSA. The CDR3 is CASSQDRGLFKLFF. CDR3 nucleotide sequence: TGTGCCAGCAGCCAGGACAGGGGGCTTTTTAAACTGTTTTTT. The whole variable domain, filled in from reference TRBV7-2 and TRBJ1-4, reads GAGVSQSPSNKVTEKGKDVELRCDPISGHTALYWYRQSLGQGLEFLIYFQGNSAPDKSGLPSDRFSAERTGGSVSTLTIQRTQQEDSAVYLCASSQDRGLFKLFFGSGTQLSVL.

V usage is TRBV29-1 and J usage is TRBJ2-3; 7 nucleotides line up with TRBD2. V shed 7 bases, J shed 0 bases, and the junction held 7 bases outside the gene matches. Per germline, CDR1 SQVTM and CDR2 ANQGSEA. This CDR3 has 14 amino acids. The CDR3 DNA reads as TGCAGCGCCCCTCTAGCGGTGAGCACAGATACGCAGTATTTT. Its translation is CSAPLAVSTDTQYF.

The V gene is TRBV18, the J gene TRBJ2-7; D is perhaps TRBD1 (6 bases). Trimming pared 5 bases from V and 1 base from J, leaving 18 bases between. CDR1 and CDR2 (germline): KGHSH, LQKENI. The CDR3 loop spans 16 amino acids. The CDR3 loop reads CASSSLSGQTSYEQYF. Written as DNA, the CDR3 is TGTGCCAGCTCATCATTAAGTGGACAGACATCCTACGAGCAGTACTTC.

V and J are TRBV10-2 and TRBJ1-2, with 7 nucleotides matching TRBD1. The ends lost 5 bases at V and 7 bases at J; junction bases unmatched: 4. The CDR3 runs to 12 residues. The germline V gene has CDR1 WSHSY and CDR2 SAAADI. The CDR3 reads CASSTGQLGYTF. CDR3 nucleotides: TGCGCCAGCAGTACGGGACAGCTTGGCTACACCTTC.

The chain is built from TRBV10-3 and TRBJ2-1, with D perhaps TRBD2 (5 bases). CDR3 length equals 12 residues. Per germline, CDR1 ENHRY and CDR2 SYGVKD. Deletions cut 6 bases from V and 4 bases from J, with 7 bases between. The CDR3 spells CAIRGLYNEQFF. The CDR3 DNA reads as TGTGCCATCAGAGGACTGTACAATGAGCAGTTCTTC.

The chain couples TRBV18 to TRBJ2-3; D call uncertain. V lost 4 bases and J 0 bases, leaving 5 bases between the germline ends. The germline V gene has CDR1 KGHSH and CDR2 LQKENI. CDR3 length: 13 residues. DNA of the CDR3: TGTGCCAGCTCACTCCGAAGCACAGATACGCAGTATTTT. Its translation: CASSLRSTDTQYF.